The 19 T cell receptor beta chains given below trace back to one sample, sequenced in a study of CD8 T cells in Susac syndrome. Random hexamers primed reverse transcription of roughly 0.45 to 1 ug RNA. TCRdb called the immunoSEQ multiplex PCR reads again in MiXCR, with one record for every CDR3 protein. This sample has approximately 280,000 distinct CDR3 sequences, with 70% to 90% found just once. The sample taken for sequencing was CD8+ T cells from PBMCs. The receptors were gathered from a human donor with multiple sclerosis.

V is TRBV4-2 and J is TRBJ2-1, with D maybe TRBD2 (6 bases). The CDR3 length is 17 residues. V was pared by 0 bases and J by 0 bases, with 12 bases between. The germline gives CDR1 LGHNA, CDR2 YNFKEQ. The chain's CDR3 is CASSQDDGTVSYNEQFF. The CDR3 region has the DNA TGTGCCAGCAGCCAAGATGATGGGACTGTCTCCTACAATGAGCAGTTCTTC.

The J gene is TRBJ1-5, the V gene TRBV12-3 or TRBV12-4; D unresolved. The V end was cut by 6 bases, the J end by 9 bases, with 15 bases between. This CDR3 has 13 residues. Written as DNA, the CDR3 is TGTGCCAGCAGGGAGACGCCGTCTCGGCCCCAGCATTTT. It encodes CASRETPSRPQHF.

V usage is TRBV5-5 and J usage is TRBJ2-1; D may match TRBD1 or TRBD2 (5 bases each). The V gene's germline CDR1 is SGHKS and CDR2 YYEKEE (reference sequence). The germline V and J ends were trimmed by 1 base and 5 bases, with 10 bases remaining between them. The CDR3 covers 14 residues. CDR3 coding DNA: TGTGCCAGCAGCTTGTGGGGGAGCCACAATGAGCAGTTCTTC. Translating gives CASSLWGSHNEQFF.

This clonotype was picked up a small number of times. The chain carries TRBV6-1 and TRBJ2-2, with a tentative D call TRBD1 (5 bases). Trimming removed 11 bases from V and 3 bases from J, with 16 bases in between. CDR1 and CDR2 from the germline V gene are MNHNS and SASEGT. This CDR3 spans 14 amino acids. The DNA of the CDR3 is TGTGCCGGAGTAACAGGTGGCGACACCGGGGAGCTGTTTTTT. The encoded protein is CAGVTGGDTGELFF.

This sequence joins TRBV12-3 or TRBV12-4 and TRBJ2-1; no clear D. V was trimmed by 7 bases and J by 5 bases, leaving 18 bases between them. The CDR3 is 15 amino acids. The CDR3 DNA follows: TGTGCCAGCACCCCTCCAGGTCTTCGGAACAATGAGCAGTTCTTC. This sequence encodes CASTPPGLRNNEQFF.

The gene calls are TRBV4-2 and TRBJ2-1; D gene unclear. Trimming took 3 bases from V and 5 from J, leaving 20 bases between them. Germline V lookup: CDR1 LGHNA, CDR2 YNFKEQ. The CDR3 spans 17 residues. The CDR3 region is CASSQFLIADGDNEQFF. CDR3 bases: TGTGCCAGCAGCCAGTTCCTTATCGCAGATGGGGACAATGAGCAGTTCTTC.

The chain links TRBV9 to TRBJ2-5, with TRBD2 matching over 10 bases. The V and J ends lost 0 bases and 3 bases, in that order; junction bases with no gene match: 2. CDR1 and CDR2 (germline): SGDLS, YYNGEE. The CDR3 consists of 15 residues. The CDR3 DNA reads TGTGCCAGCAGCGTAGCCGGGACTAGCGAAGAGACCCAGTACTTC. Amino acid sequence: CASSVAGTSEETQYF.

The V and J genes are TRBV29-1 and TRBJ2-1; no reliable D call. Per the germline V gene, CDR1 is SQVTM and CDR2 is ANQGSEA. V shed 3 bases and J shed 9 bases, with 3 bases lying between them. The CDR3 runs to 9 residues. The CDR3, as DNA: TGCAGCGTTGATTTTGAGCAGTTCTTC. Translation gives CSVDFEQFF.

V and J are TRBV7-9 and TRBJ2-3; D unresolved. V lost 8 bases to trimming and J lost 4 bases, with 13 bases between them. The V gene's germline CDR1 is SEHNR and CDR2 FQNEAQ (reference sequence). This CDR3 has 13 amino acids. CDR3: CASRPAPADTQYF. CDR3 sequence (DNA): TGTGCCAGCCGCCCCGCTCCGGCAGATACGCAGTATTTT.

This chain joins TRBV12-3 or TRBV12-4 and TRBJ2-1; possibly TRBD2 for D (6 bases). Trimming left V 4 bases short and J 4 bases short, with 11 bases between. The CDR3 has 14 amino acids. CDR3 in amino acids: CASSSKRVYNEQFF. The CDR3 bases are TGTGCCAGCAGTTCTAAGCGGGTATACAATGAGCAGTTCTTC.

This sequence joins TRBV27 and TRBJ1-5; D gene unclear. Between the trimmed V and J ends, which lost 1 base and 6 bases, there was a span of 4 bases. CDR3 length equals 12 residues. Germline CDR1 MNHEY, CDR2 SMNVEV (reference sequence). This CDR3 is CASSLWGQPQHF. The DNA for the CDR3 is TGTGCCAGCAGTTTATGGGGTCAGCCCCAGCATTTT.

The rearrangement links TRBV7-9 to TRBJ2-7; 9 bases are a match to TRBD1. CDR3 size: 15 residues. Trimming at V came to 5 bases and at J to 4 bases, leaving 9 bases not matched to a gene. The germline V gene encodes CDR1 SEHNR and CDR2 FQNEAQ (reference sequence). The CDR3 loop is CASSRWDREGYEQYF. CDR3 nucleotides: TGTGCCAGCAGCCGATGGGACAGGGAGGGGTACGAGCAGTACTTC. The variable domain in full, completed from reference TRBV7-9 and TRBJ2-7, reads DTGVSQNPRHKITKRGQNVTFRCDPISEHNRLYWYRQTLGQGPEFLTYFQNEAQLEKSRLLSDRFSAERPKGSFSTLEIQRTEQGDSAMYLCASSRWDREGYEQYFGPGTRLTVT.

This clonotype was seen once. The chain recombines TRBV7-3 with TRBJ2-3; either TRBD1 or TRBD2 may fit D (5 bases each). This CDR3 is 15 amino acids long. CDR1 is SGHTA and CDR2 is FQGTGA in the germline V gene. Trimming took 5 bases from V and 2 from J, leaving 14 bases between them. The chain's CDR3 is CASSPGRTITDTQYF. As DNA, the CDR3 is TGTGCCAGCAGCCCGGGACGGACGATCACAGATACGCAGTATTTT.

The chain is built from TRBV11-2 and TRBJ1-1; maybe TRBD1 (5 bases). The germline CDR1 and CDR2 sequences are SGHAT and FQNNGV. Trimming took off 3 bases at V and 5 bases at J, with 16 bases between the two ends. This CDR3 contains 15 residues. The CDR3, as DNA: TGTGCCAGCAGCTTCTCACCGGACATCGGGACTGAAGCTTTCTTT. This encodes CASSFSPDIGTEAFF.

The chain joins TRBV27 to TRBJ2-1; the D gene is possibly TRBD2 (5 bases). Germline CDR1 is MNHEY and CDR2 is SMNVEV (reference sequence). V was clipped by 2 bases and J by 7 bases, with 9 bases between them. This CDR3 has 13 residues. In DNA form, the CDR3 reads TGTGCCAGCAGTTTAGTGGGAGCGAATGAGCAGTTCTTC. It yields the protein CASSLVGANEQFF.

This chain uses TRBV10-3 with TRBJ2-5, with D unresolved. The CDR3 covers 14 residues. Germline CDR1 ENHRY, CDR2 SYGVKD. V lost 0 bases and J 7 bases, leaving 12 bases between the germline ends. The CDR3: CAISESVMSGTQYF. The CDR3 coding sequence is TGTGCCATCAGTGAGTCCGTGATGTCCGGGACCCAGTACTTC.

The chain combines TRBV6-2 or TRBV6-3 with TRBJ2-1; D is perhaps TRBD2 (6 bases). V dropped 0 bases and J dropped 0 bases, with 12 bases sitting between them. The germline V gene has CDR1 MNHEY and CDR2 SVGEGT. The CDR3 sequence is 17 residues long. Written as DNA, the CDR3 is TGTGCCAGCAGTTACTCGAAAAGGAGGGGCTCCTACAATGAGCAGTTCTTC. Protein sequence: CASSYSKRRGSYNEQFF.

CDR3 sequence reads: CASSLPRVYEQYF. The CDR3, as DNA: TGCGCCAGCAGCTTGCCCCGGGTCTACGAGCAGTACTTC. The chain is built from TRBV5-1 and TRBJ2-7, with unresolved D. Trimming stripped 1 base from V and 3 bases from J, with 8 bases between. From germline, CDR1 is SGHRS and CDR2 YFSETQ. The CDR3 is 13 residues long.

In its sample, this clonotype was seen once. The CDR3 is CASSPSGGGYGYTF. CDR3 nucleotide sequence: TGTGCCAGCAGTCCCTCTGGGGGCGGATATGGCTACACCTTC. The chain couples TRBV27 to TRBJ1-2; weak D call: TRBD1 (6 bases). CDR3 size: 14 residues. The V and J ends lost 5 bases and 5 bases respectively, with 15 bases between them. CDR1 is MNHEY, CDR2 SMNVEV, per germline (reference sequence).